These 20 T cell receptor beta chains originate from one sample sequenced in a study of technical replicates of blood from a few donors. This table comes from immunoSEQ multiplex PCR, and its TCRdb copy is limited to in-frame clones, with some not included. The sample gives about 79,000 clones, roughly 94% of which show up once; 0.2% to 0.3% is in the top ten. The source material was T cells isolated from PBMCs. The receptors stem from a human donor in good health.

The rearrangement joins TRBV6-1 to TRBJ2-2, with unresolved D. Germline assignment: CDR1 MNHNS and CDR2 SASEGT. The CDR3 has 11 residues. The ends were cut back, 4 bases at V and 7 bases at J, with 4 bases in the middle. In nucleotides, the CDR3 is TGTGCCAGCAGTGCTATCGGGGAGCTGTTTTTT. As protein: CASSAIGELFF.

The V gene is TRBV27, the J gene TRBJ2-7; D unclear. The V end was cut by 3 bases, the J end by 0 bases, with 6 bases between. The CDR3 is 13 amino acids. CDR1 and CDR2 (germline): MNHEY, SMNVEV (reference sequence). The CDR3 is CASSFYDSYEQYF. The CDR3, as DNA: TGTGCCAGCAGTTTCTACGACTCCTACGAGCAGTACTTC.

This chain connects TRBV14 to TRBJ2-3; D is possibly TRBD2 (5 bases). Trimming pared 7 bases from V and 5 bases from J, leaving 13 bases between. This CDR3 comprises 13 residues. CDR1 and CDR2 (germline): SGHDN, FVKESK. In DNA form, the CDR3 reads TGTGCCAGCACCCGGGAACGGAGAGATACGCAGTATTTT. Residues: CASTRERRDTQYF.

The genes are TRBV27 and TRBJ2-5; D not certain. Trimming stripped 6 bases from V and 0 bases from J, with 5 bases between. Germline V lookup: CDR1 MNHEY, CDR2 SMNVEV (reference sequence). The CDR3 runs to 12 residues. The chain's CDR3 is CASRSNQETQYF. For the CDR3, the DNA is TGTGCCAGCAGGTCAAACCAAGAGACCCAGTACTTC.

This clone was detected only once. V and J are TRBV30 and TRBJ2-5; D remains unclear. Trimming left V 2 bases short and J 5 bases short, with 9 bases between. The CDR3 contains 12 residues. Germline CDR1 GTSNPN, CDR2 SVGIG (reference sequence). CDR3 DNA: TGTGCCTGGAGTTCCAGGTGGGAGACCCAGTACTTC. Protein: CAWSSRWETQYF.

The V and J genes are TRBV7-9 and TRBJ2-6; D not resolved. V lost 5 bases to trimming and J lost 0 bases, with 8 bases between them. CDR3 length: 15 residues. Germline V gene data show CDR1 as SEHNR and CDR2 as FQNEAQ (reference sequence). This CDR3 is CASSLQLSGANVLTF. DNA for the CDR3: TGTGCCAGCAGCCTACAGCTCTCTGGGGCCAACGTCCTGACTTTC.

The rearrangement joins TRBV11-2 to TRBJ2-5, with a possible D match to TRBD2 (5 bases). The CDR3 has 13 residues. CDR1 and CDR2 (germline): SGHAT, FQNNGV. Trimming shortened V by 1 base and J by 5 bases, and 8 bases separated the two germline ends. CDR3 region: CASSLASRETQYF. CDR3 coding DNA: TGTGCCAGCAGCTTAGCTAGCCGGGAGACCCAGTACTTC.

V and J are TRBV11-3 and TRBJ2-7, with D tentatively TRBD1 (6 bases). The V end was cut by 5 bases, the J end by 6 bases, with 14 bases between. CDR1 is SGHNT and CDR2 is YENEEA in the germline V gene. CDR3 length: 13 residues. This chain's CDR3 is CASSTWTVSEQYF. The CDR3 nucleotides read TGTGCCAGCAGCACCTGGACAGTAAGCGAGCAGTACTTC.

V and J are TRBV15 and TRBJ1-1; 7 bases match TRBD1. Trimming cost V 2 bases and J 2 bases; bases outside gene matches: 2. Per germline, CDR1 LNHNV and CDR2 YYDKDF (reference sequence). The CDR3 is 14 amino acids. The CDR3 sequence is CATSRRQGNTEAFF. CDR3 DNA: TGTGCCACCAGCAGACGACAGGGAAACACTGAAGCTTTCTTT.

The CDR3 spells CASSHPRGRNTEAFF. Written as DNA, the CDR3 is TGTGCCAGCAGCCACCCCAGGGGAAGGAACACTGAAGCTTTCTTT. V usage is TRBV7-9 and J usage is TRBJ1-1; D is perhaps TRBD1 (6 bases). Trimming left V 5 bases short and J 1 base short, with 14 bases between. The CDR3 totals 15 residues. The germline V gene has CDR1 SEHNR and CDR2 FQNEAQ (reference sequence).

The genes are TRBV18 and TRBJ1-1; D is unresolved. Per germline, CDR1 KGHSH and CDR2 LQKENI. V gave up 6 bases and J gave up 5 bases, with 16 bases separating them. This CDR3 is built from 14 residues. The CDR3 bases are TGTGCCAGCTCCCCTGCGGCACTAGGGACTGAAGCTTTCTTT. It encodes CASSPAALGTEAFF.

The CDR3 DNA reads TGTGCCAGCCTGGGTTTGGGACAGGGGTGGACTGAAGCTTTCTTT. Amino acid sequence: CASLGLGQGWTEAFF. The chain combines TRBV27 with TRBJ1-1; 10 bases agree with TRBD1. CDR3 length: 15 residues. V was clipped by 8 bases and J by 5 bases; unmatched bases: 11. Germline V lookup: CDR1 MNHEY, CDR2 SMNVEV (reference sequence).

The gene calls are TRBV6-1 and TRBJ2-1, with TRBD2 matching 7 bases. V lost 11 bases, J lost 3 bases, and 4 bases stayed unmatched. There are 12 residues in the CDR3. Germline V lookup: CDR1 MNHNS, CDR2 SASEGT. The CDR3 nucleotides are TGTGCCGGACGGGAGGACTACAATGAGCAGTTCTTC. Translating it yields CAGREDYNEQFF.

This clone was seen a single time. The chain uses TRBV6-1 and TRBJ2-2; D is uncertain. The CDR3 length is 13 residues. V was shortened by 9 bases and J by 1 base, with 9 bases between the two germline ends. Germline CDR1 is MNHNS and CDR2 is SASEGT. CDR3: CASCTGNTGELFF. CDR3 coding DNA: TGTGCCAGTTGCACGGGGAACACCGGGGAGCTGTTTTTT.

This chain links TRBV28 with TRBJ1-5; D is unresolved. The CDR3 spans 19 residues. CDR1 is MDHEN, CDR2 SYDVKM, per germline. V lost 1 base and J 0 bases, leaving 19 bases between the germline ends. The CDR3 coding sequence is TGTGCCAGCAGTTTATTAAGTCGGTCCACTTTCTATAGCAATCAGCCCCAGCATTTT. Translated: CASSLLSRSTFYSNQPQHF.

This clone appeared a few times. The V call is TRBV7-9, the J call TRBJ1-1, with D hard to call. CDR1 and CDR2 (germline): SEHNR, FQNEAQ (reference sequence). Trimming stripped 4 bases from V and 1 base from J, with 7 bases between. The CDR3 has 13 amino acids. CDR3 residues: CASSYLTNTEAFF. CDR3 nucleotides: TGTGCCAGCAGCTACTTAACGAACACTGAAGCTTTCTTT. The entire variable domain, with the rest obtained from reference TRBV7-9 and TRBJ1-1, is as follows: DTGVSQNPRHKITKRGQNVTFRCDPISEHNRLYWYRQTLGQGPEFLTYFQNEAQLEKSRLLSDRFSAERPKGSFSTLEIQRTEQGDSAMYLCASSYLTNTEAFFGQGTRLTVV.

The chain is built from TRBV6-6 and TRBJ2-5, with 7 bases fitting TRBD1. From germline, CDR1 is MNHNY and CDR2 SVGAGI (reference sequence). The CDR3 is made up of 16 amino acids. V shed 0 bases, J shed 5 bases, and the junction held 9 bases outside the gene matches. The CDR3 DNA reads as TGTGCCAGCAGTTACTCGACCAGGGGGAATGGGGAGACCCAGTACTTC. As protein: CASSYSTRGNGETQYF.

The rearrangement links TRBV29-1 to TRBJ2-1, with D possibly TRBD1 on 7 matching bases. Between the trimmed V and J ends, which lost 1 base and 9 bases, there was a span of 16 bases. The CDR3 has 14 amino acids. CDR1 is SQVTM, CDR2 ANQGSEA, per germline. This CDR3 is CSVEVEGRGVEQFF. CDR3 sequence (DNA): TGCAGCGTTGAAGTGGAGGGCAGGGGGGTTGAGCAGTTCTTC.

This clone has only a few counts. The rearrangement links TRBV6-1 to TRBJ2-7; D is unclear. Germline-derived CDR1 and CDR2 are MNHNS and SASEGT. Trimming removed 2 bases from V and 1 base from J, with 12 bases in between. This CDR3 is built from 15 residues. CDR3 region: CASSETASSSYEQYF. The CDR3 DNA follows: TGTGCCAGCAGTGAAACAGCCTCGTCTTCCTACGAGCAGTACTTC.

The chain has TRBV10-3 and TRBJ2-2; TRBD1 agrees at 9 bases. The junction had 8 bases not matched to a gene; V was cut back by 2 bases and J by 1 base. Per germline, CDR1 ENHRY and CDR2 SYGVKD. The CDR3 spans 18 residues. The CDR3 DNA follows: TGTGCCATCAGTGAGCAACAGGGGGCGAATCTGAACACCGGGGAGCTGTTTTTT. Translated: CAISEQQGANLNTGELFF.